This T cell receptor beta chain appears in the sequencing data of a study of Ad26.COV2.S vaccination and SARS-CoV-2 variants. Overall study: The study gave Ad26.COV2.S intramuscularly, once or twice 56 days apart. The study, taken as a whole, reports: Participants given vaccine showed non-spike TCR breadth similar to that of placebo recipients.

Repertoires were generated with immunoSEQ multiplex PCR, while TCRdb's copy carries only in-frame clones and drops some. The sample lists about 250,000 clones; approximately 90% were seen once. The CDR3 runs to 15 residues. Germline values: CDR1 SGHKS, CDR2 YYEKEE (reference sequence). Unmatched junction bases numbered 6, after V lost 2 bases and J lost 7 bases. Worth noting for this clone: No antigen is known for it.

Documented treatment: roughly 20 received Ad26.COV2.S at low or high dose, single or two shots; about 5 received placebo; per-sample allocation not given. Specimen acquisition occurred on day 63 following the initial vaccine or placebo injection. The donor's status was that of an adult aged 18-55 years in Boston. This clonotype was obtained from a person aged 18-60 years who received the Ad26.COV2.S COVID-19 vaccine or a placebo. The rearrangement links TRBV5-5 to TRBJ2-3; 11 bases map to TRBD2. The material was peripheral blood, obtained in a trial of Ad26.COV2.S vaccine versus placebo. The CDR3 reads CASSLRLAGLNTQYF. In DNA form, the CDR3 reads TGTGCCAGCAGCTTAAGACTAGCGGGATTGAATACGCAGTATTTT.